This T cell receptor (beta chain) was observed in a study of radiotherapy plus CTLA-4 blockade in lung cancer. Study summary: Disease control was achieved by just over 30% of patients, and objective responses by about 19%. Findings and caveats of the study: Blood-borne expansion of tumor-derived TCR clones followed radiotherapy plus ipilimumab. Per reports, early blood T cell clone dynamics, plus interferon-beta, forecast response most strongly.

Enrolled patients, whose metastatic non-small-cell lung cancer was chemo-refractory, received focal radiation plus CTLA-4 blockade with ipilimumab. This clone appeared a single time. The antigen is not known. Libraries were prepared by immunoSEQ multiplex PCR; TCRdb keeps only in-frame clonotypes and omits some of them. The sample carries 35,000 or so clones, 75% to 90% recorded once. Deletions cut 1 base from V and 4 bases from J, with 13 bases between. Germline V CDR1 and CDR2: MDHEN, SYDVKM. This CDR3 has 15 residues. The material was peripheral blood, obtained from a patient treated with radiotherapy plus ipilimumab. This clonotype originated in a human donor with non-small cell lung cancer who had stable disease on radiotherapy plus ipilimumab. The chain joins TRBV28 to TRBJ1-2; D gene uncertain. CDR3 DNA sequence: TGTGCCAGCAGTTTATTTGCGGGCGGGTCCTATGGCTACACCTTC. This encodes CASSLFAGGSYGYTF.